Listed below are T cell receptor beta chains from one sample, sequenced in a study of regulatory T cells in long-lasting Graves disease. TCRdb ran MiXCR on the multiplex PCR reads and lists one entry per CDR3 protein. This table has over 500,000 distinct CDR3 sequences, approximately 16% appearing once. In addition, the sample was reused for a study of T cells in Graves' hyperthyroidism and ophthalmopathy.

The starting material was peripheral blood mononuclear cells (PBMCs), obtained at new diagnosis, from a patient treated with antithyroid drugs. Source of these receptors: a man younger than 30 with Graves disease. Each CDR3 is given with its conserved first and last residue. Each record gives: J gene, V gene, clone size, D gene, CDR3 protein, CDR3 DNA. A D gene is named only where the DNA matches it firmly. Only part of the rows carry a size: once, few, many, or a class if the clone is expanded.

TRBJ1-1 TRBV6-5 - - CASSYLFRSNTEAFF TGTGCCAGCAGTTACCTCTTTAGATCGAACACTGAAGCTTTCTTT
TRBJ2-3 TRBV6-2/TRBV6-3 - - CASIRERTDTQYF TGTGCCAGCATTAGGGAGCGCACAGATACGCAGTATTTT
TRBJ2-1 TRBV20-1 - TRBD2 CSALDRGLAGNYNEQFF TGCAGTGCCCTGGACAGAGGACTAGCGGGGAACTACAATGAGCAGTTCTTC
TRBJ2-7 TRBV7-9 - - CASSGERDSYEQYF TGTGCCAGCTCCGGGGAACGGGACTCCTACGAGCAGTACTTC
TRBJ2-5 TRBV11-3 - - CASSLDRGTQETQYF TGTGCCAGCAGCTTAGACAGGGGAACCCAAGAGACCCAGTACTTC
TRBJ1-6 TRBV2 - TRBD1 CASSYAQGALSPLHF TGTGCCAGCAGCTACGCACAGGGGGCTTTATCACCCCTCCACTTT
TRBJ1-6 TRBV5-6 - - CASSEDRSYNSPLHF TGTGCCAGCAGCGAAGACAGGTCCTATAATTCACCCCTCCACTTT
TRBJ2-7 TRBV3-1 many - CASSARSGNEQYF TGTGCCAGCAGCGCCCGTAGCGGTAACGAGCAGTACTTC
TRBJ2-6 TRBV30 - - CAWSTGSGANVLTF TGTGCCTGGAGCACCGGCTCTGGGGCCAACGTCCTGACTTTC
TRBJ1-5 TRBV4-2 - - CASSQAVYSILGQPQHF TGTGCCAGCAGCCAAGCCGTATATAGTATCCTAGGTCAGCCCCAGCATTTT
TRBJ1-6 TRBV3-1 - TRBD1 CASSRTGDFPSYNSPLHF TGTGCCAGCAGCCGGACAGGGGATTTTCCCTCCTATAATTCACCCCTCCACTTT
TRBJ2-1 TRBV27 many - CASTQDRDNYNEQFF TGTGCCAGCACGCAAGACCGGGACAACTACAATGAGCAGTTCTTC
TRBJ2-1 TRBV5-1 few TRBD2 CASSPRWGREAYNEQFF TGCGCCAGCAGCCCGAGGTGGGGGCGGGAGGCCTACAATGAGCAGTTCTTC
TRBJ2-7 TRBV13 many - CASSRDRRYEQYF TGTGCCAGCAGCCGGGACCGACGCTACGAGCAGTACTTC
TRBJ2-2 TRBV6-1 - TRBD1 CASTGQGGTGELFF TGTGCCAGCACAGGACAGGGGGGCACCGGGGAGCTGTTTTTT
TRBJ2-7 TRBV27 many - CASSLSPGAPYEQYF TGTGCCAGCAGTTTATCCCCGGGGGCTCCCTACGAGCAGTACTTC
TRBJ2-3 TRBV11-2 few TRBD2 CASSSQPLAGTDTQYF TGTGCCAGCAGCTCCCAACCCCTAGCGGGCACAGATACGCAGTATTTT
TRBJ1-1 TRBV6-2/TRBV6-3 - TRBD1 CASTQGQGRYTEAFF TGTGCCAGCACCCAGGGACAGGGGCGCTACACTGAAGCTTTCTTT
TRBJ2-7 TRBV30 few TRBD2 CAWTGLRTSGREGSYEQYF TGTGCCTGGACGGGACTTAGGACTAGCGGGAGGGAGGGCTCCTACGAGCAGTACTTC
TRBJ1-1 TRBV6-1 many - CASSESTGLNTEAFF TGTGCCAGCAGTGAGTCGACAGGTTTGAACACTGAAGCTTTCTTT
TRBJ1-1 TRBV18 few TRBD1 CASSRQGEGTEAFF TGTGCCAGCAGCCGACAGGGGGAGGGCACTGAAGCTTTCTTT
TRBJ1-5 TRBV19 - TRBD1 CASSIGDSVDQPQHF TGTGCCAGTAGTATAGGGGACAGCGTGGATCAGCCCCAGCATTTT
TRBJ1-1 TRBV28 few - CASRAQGRPEAFF TGTGCCAGCAGGGCCCAGGGCCGCCCTGAAGCTTTCTTT
TRBJ2-1 TRBV30 few TRBD2 CAGNSGSLIGEQFF TGTGCCGGTAATAGCGGGAGTTTAATTGGTGAGCAGTTCTTC